Listed below are T cell receptor beta chains from one sample, sequenced in a study of post-analysis software for immune sequencing data. MiXCR, run by TCRdb on the PCR reads, gives a single entry per CDR3 protein. Of a few hundred thousand distinct CDR3 sequences in the sample, approximately 34% were seen once. The material sequenced was blood. Every receptor here comes from a girl under 18 with multiple sclerosis. CDR3s include the opening cysteine and the closing phenylalanine or tryptophan. Fields, in order: V gene, J gene, D gene, clone size, CDR3 DNA, CDR3 protein. A D gene is named only where the DNA matches it firmly. Clone size is not always given. Where it is, it says once, few, many or a class for expanded clones.

TRBV24-1,TRBJ2-2,TRBD1,.,TGTGCCACCAGTGATCCGGGACAGGGGTACACCGGGGAGCTGTTTTTT,CATSDPGQGYTGELFF
TRBV29-1,TRBJ1-1,TRBD1,.,TGCAGCGTGTTATGGGGACAGGGTGGACCTGAAGCTTTCTTT,CSVLWGQGGPEAFF
TRBV20-1,TRBJ1-5,.,many,TGCAGTGTTAGGCCACCTAACAATCAGCCCCAGCATTTT,CSVRPPNNQPQHF
TRBV4-1,TRBJ1-2,.,many,TGCGCCAGCAGCCATGTGGGTTCGGACTATGGCTACACCTTC,CASSHVGSDYGYTF
TRBV7-2,TRBJ2-1,.,.,TGTGCCAGCACCGTGGCGGGACGGGGGTACAATGAGCAGTTCTTC,CASTVAGRGYNEQFF
TRBV12-3/TRBV12-4,TRBJ2-7,TRBD2,.,TGTGCCAGCAGTTTTGTGGCGGGAGAGTTCCACGAGCAGTACTTC,CASSFVAGEFHEQYF
TRBV7-8,TRBJ2-1,.,.,TGTGCCAGCAGGGGAAGGGGGAGCTCCTACAATGAGCAGTTCTTC,CASRGRGSSYNEQFF
TRBV24-1,TRBJ2-1,TRBD2,many,TGTGCCACCAGTGCCCCCAGGACTAGCGGGAGAGTAGGGGTCTACAATGAGCAGTTCTTC,CATSAPRTSGRVGVYNEQFF
TRBV3-1,TRBJ2-7,TRBD1,.,TGTGCCAGCAGCCAACAGGGGGCTATCTACGAGCAGTACTTC,CASSQQGAIYEQYF
TRBV7-9,TRBJ1-1,.,.,TGTGCCAGCAGCCCGATCCCTCGGAACACTGAAGCTTTCTTT,CASSPIPRNTEAFF
TRBV5-6,TRBJ1-2,.,.,TGTGCCAGCAGCTTGAGAAGGGGAGATGGCTACACCTTC,CASSLRRGDGYTF
TRBV4-1,TRBJ2-7,.,many,TGCGCCAGCAGCCTAAGATTGGACACGGAGTACGAGCAGTACTTC,CASSLRLDTEYEQYF
TRBV7-2,TRBJ1-3,.,.,TGTGCCAGCAGCTTAGTTATCCCAGGGGTGAATTTGAACACCATATATTTT,CASSLVIPGVNLNTIYF
TRBV12-3/TRBV12-4,TRBJ1-4,.,.,TGTGCCAGCAGTTTAGAGGGCGCTAATGAAAAACTGTTTTTT,CASSLEGANEKLFF
TRBV7-2,TRBJ2-1,TRBD1,.,TGTGCCAGCGGCATACCGGGACAGGGTTTGTGGCAGTTCTTC,CASGIPGQGLWQFF
TRBV20-1,TRBJ2-7,TRBD2,.,TGCAGTGCTTCGACTAGCGGGAGCTCGTACTTC,CSASTSGSSYF
TRBV12-3/TRBV12-4,TRBJ1-2,.,many,TGTGCCAGCAGTTTATTGGGGGACTATGGCTACACCTTC,CASSLLGDYGYTF
TRBV27,TRBJ1-2,.,many,TGTGCCAGCCGGCGGGGGGGTAGCTACACCTTC,CASRRGGSYTF
TRBV6-1,TRBJ2-7,.,few,TGTGCCAGCAGACTACGGAACCCCGGGCCTATTACTTACGAGCAGTACTTC,CASRLRNPGPITYEQYF
TRBV18,TRBJ2-5,.,.,TGTGCCAGCTCACTAAGCACGATAAAAGAGACCCAGTACTTC,CASSLSTIKETQYF
TRBV2,TRBJ1-2,TRBD1,.,TGTGCCAGCAGTGACGACAGGGGGGACTATGGCTACACCTTC,CASSDDRGDYGYTF
TRBV4-1,TRBJ2-7,TRBD1,few,TGCGCCAGCAGCCAAGGGACAGGGGGTGGCTACGAGCAGTACTTC,CASSQGTGGGYEQYF
TRBV11-2,TRBJ2-6,TRBD1,many,TGTGCCAGCAGCGGCCGGGACAGGGGGCTTACTGGGGCCAACGTCCTGACTTTC,CASSGRDRGLTGANVLTF
TRBV20-1,TRBJ2-1,TRBD2,.,TGCAGTGCCCAGGCCGGGACTAGCGGGAGTTTCGTTGAGCAGTTCTTC,CSAQAGTSGSFVEQFF
TRBV10-3,TRBJ2-1,TRBD2,.,TGTGCCATCAGTGAACTACTAGCGGGGGGTGCTTGGAATGAGCAGTTCTTC,CAISELLAGGAWNEQFF
TRBV5-1,TRBJ1-6,.,few,TGCGCCAGCAGCTTGGCCGGGTACTCACCCCTCCACTTT,CASSLAGYSPLHF
TRBV20-1,TRBJ2-1,TRBD2,many,TGCAGTGCCCCACGACCGGGAGGCGACAATGAGCAGTTCTTC,CSAPRPGGDNEQFF
TRBV7-2,TRBJ2-1,.,many,TGTGCCAGCAGCTTAGGTGGGAGTATCAATGAGCAGTTCTTC,CASSLGGSINEQFF
TRBV20-1,TRBJ2-1,TRBD2,many,TGCAGTGCCAGGATCATAGCGGGAGGACCCTACAATGAGCAGTTCTTC,CSARIIAGGPYNEQFF
TRBV2,TRBJ2-1,.,many,TGTGCCAGCAGTGAGGGGACGCAGTTCTTC,CASSEGTQFF
TRBV5-1,TRBJ2-3,.,many,TGCGCCAGCAGCTTGAGGCCACCGTCCAGAGATACGCAGTATTTT,CASSLRPPSRDTQYF
TRBV20-1,TRBJ1-5,TRBD1,.,TGCGGTGCTAGCCCCGGACAGGGGGGCCAGCCCCAGCATTTT,CGASPGQGGQPQHF
TRBV5-1,TRBJ2-1,.,many,TGCGCCAGCAGCACACATAACAATGAGCAGTTCTTC,CASSTHNNEQFF
TRBV4-1,TRBJ2-2,TRBD2,.,TGCGCCAGCAGCCAAGGAGAACTAGCGCGCACCGGGGAGCTGTTTTTT,CASSQGELARTGELFF
TRBV5-5,TRBJ2-2,.,few,TGTGCCAGCAGCTTGGTGATCAGGGACACCGGGGAGCTGTTTTTT,CASSLVIRDTGELFF
TRBV20-1,TRBJ1-6,.,few,TGCAGTGCTACTACGGGGATCGGCTCACCCCTCCACTTT,CSATTGIGSPLHF
TRBV5-1,TRBJ2-3,.,.,TGCGCCAGCAGCTGGCTAGCCTCCACAGATACGCAGTATTTT,CASSWLASTDTQYF
TRBV20-1,TRBJ1-5,TRBD1,many,TGCAGTGCTAGAGGCGGGACAGGTAATCAGCCCCAGCATTTT,CSARGGTGNQPQHF
TRBV6-5,TRBJ1-1,.,many,TGTGCCAGCAGTGCAAAGGGGAAAGCTTTCTTT,CASSAKGKAFF
TRBV20-1,TRBJ2-1,TRBD1,once,TGCAGTGCTTCGGGACAGGGGTTCAACAATGAGCAGTTCTTC,CSASGQGFNNEQFF
TRBV7-2,TRBJ2-3,TRBD2,.,TGTGCCAGCAGCTTAGTGGCTAGCGGTGATACGCAGTATTTT,CASSLVASGDTQYF
TRBV4-1,TRBJ2-3,TRBD2,many,TGCGCCAGCAGCCAACCGGGACTAGCGGGGTTGGAGGTCCTCCCTTCTAGCACAGATACGCAGTATTTT,CASSQPGLAGLEVLPSSTDTQYF
TRBV20-1,TRBJ2-7,TRBD2,.,TGCAGTGCTAAACGGGGACTAGCCGTGGCGTACGAGCAGTACTTC,CSAKRGLAVAYEQYF
TRBV28,TRBJ1-5,.,many,TGTGCCAGCACCCCCGGACGCGGGACTCCGGGCAATCAGCCCCAGCATTTT,CASTPGRGTPGNQPQHF
TRBV13,TRBJ2-7,TRBD1,many,TGTGCCAGCAGCTTATCGGGACAGAGGTTTCACGAGCAGTACTTC,CASSLSGQRFHEQYF
TRBV6-4,TRBJ1-2,.,.,TGTGCCAGCAGTGAAGGTGGGGAGCCGAAGGGCTATGGCTACACCTTC,CASSEGGEPKGYGYTF
TRBV20-1,TRBJ2-3,.,.,TGCAGTGCTAGACCGACCCCCCACACAGATACGCAGTATTTT,CSARPTPHTDTQYF
TRBV27,TRBJ2-4,.,.,TGTGCCAGCAGCCCTAATGCCAAAAACATTCAGTACTTC,CASSPNAKNIQYF
TRBV3-1,TRBJ1-4,.,.,TGTGCCAGCGGACAAGGGAATGAAAAACTGTTTTTT,CASGQGNEKLFF
TRBV5-1,TRBJ2-1,.,many,TGCGCCAGCAGCTCGGGAACGGTGAGCTCCTACAATGAGCAGTTCTTC,CASSSGTVSSYNEQFF
TRBV12-3/TRBV12-4,TRBJ1-6,.,.,TGTGCCAGCAGTCCCGGACCCCGTCCACCCCTCCACTTT,CASSPGPRPPLHF
TRBV7-2,TRBJ2-5,.,.,TGTGCCAGCAGCTTAAATTGGCAAGAGACCCAGTACTTC,CASSLNWQETQYF
TRBV30,TRBJ2-1,.,few,TGTGCCTGGGACGATCCGGGGCTTGCCTACAATGAGCAGTTCTTC,CAWDDPGLAYNEQFF
TRBV11-3,TRBJ2-1,.,.,TGTGCCAGCAGCTTAACCCCCGCACAGAGTGAGCAGTTCTTC,CASSLTPAQSEQFF
TRBV7-9,TRBJ2-7,TRBD1,.,TGTGCCACCCTCCGAACAGGGGCACACGAGCAGTACTTC,CATLRTGAHEQYF
TRBV20-1,TRBJ2-1,.,many,TGCAGTGCTAGAGACCCACAAAGTTGGTTTCAGTTCTTC,CSARDPQSWFQFF
TRBV2,TRBJ1-2,TRBD1,few,TGTGCCAGCAGTGAAACAGGGGGCCGCGGCTACACCTTC,CASSETGGRGYTF
TRBV20-1,TRBJ1-5,TRBD1,.,TGCAGTGCTAGACCGGGACAGGGGGTGAGCAATCAGCCCCAGCATTTT,CSARPGQGVSNQPQHF
TRBV6-1,TRBJ2-1,TRBD2,many,TGTGCCAGCAGCGAACTAGCGGGGGGGTACAATGAGCAGTTCTTC,CASSELAGGYNEQFF